Listed below are T cell receptor beta chains from one sample, sequenced in a study of cytomegalovirus exposure and HLA in healthy donors. Here immunoSEQ multiplex PCR was the method, and the copy in TCRdb shows in-frame clones only, minus some. Of about 210,000 clones listed, about 85% are singletons. The sample consisted of PBMCs. The receptor source for this set is a woman in her forties or fifties in good health and CMV-seropositive. CDR3s include the opening cysteine and the closing phenylalanine or tryptophan. D genes are given only for firm matches. The listing skips clone size in some rows; elsewhere it reads once, few, many or a size class.

V gene	J gene	CDR3 length	clone size	D gene	CDR3 DNA	CDR3 protein
TRBV30	TRBJ2-7	13	once	NA	TGTGCCTGGACTCGGACAGAAGCCTACGAGCAGTACTTC	CAWTRTEAYEQYF
TRBV5-1	TRBJ1-2	13	NA	NA	TGCGCCAGCAGCTTGACACAGGGACGAGGCTACACCTTC	CASSLTQGRGYTF
TRBV19	TRBJ2-7	15	NA	NA	TGTGCCAGTAGTATTCAGGGCAGAAGAACCTACGAGCAGTACTTC	CASSIQGRRTYEQYF
TRBV18	TRBJ1-1	18	NA	NA	TGTGCCAGCTCACCACTCTCGAGCGCAACCCAGATGAACACTGAAGCTTTCTTT	CASSPLSSATQMNTEAFF
TRBV19	TRBJ1-2	12	NA	NA	TGTGCCAGTAGTATCCAGGGCCAGGGCCTCGCCTTC	CASSIQGQGLAF
TRBV5-1	TRBJ2-7	15	NA	NA	TGCGCCAGCAGCTTGGCCCCCGGGACACAATACGAGCAGTACTTC	CASSLAPGTQYEQYF
TRBV19	TRBJ2-7	13	few	NA	TGTGCCAGTAGTATCGGACAAGACTACGAGCAGTACTTC	CASSIGQDYEQYF
TRBV19	TRBJ1-5	18	NA	TRBD1	TGTGCCAGTAGCCCCGGTACAGGGGGCCTTCTTAGCAATCAGCCCCAGCATTTT	CASSPGTGGLLSNQPQHF
TRBV7-8	TRBJ2-3	17	NA	TRBD1	TGTGCCAGCAGCTTAGTATGGACAGGGGGAGGAACAGATACGCAGTATTTT	CASSLVWTGGGTDTQYF
TRBV4-2	TRBJ1-4	16	NA	NA	TGTGCCAGCAGCCAAGATGGAACAGGGCTTAATGAAAAACTGTTTTTT	CASSQDGTGLNEKLFF
TRBV7-3	TRBJ2-1	17	NA	TRBD2	TGTGCCAGCAGCCCGACGTCGGGGCTAGCGGGGGACAATGAGCAGTTCTTC	CASSPTSGLAGDNEQFF
TRBV6-6	TRBJ1-5	15	NA	NA	TGTGCCAGCAGTTACGGGTCTGGCGGGAATCAGCCCCAGCATTTT	CASSYGSGGNQPQHF
TRBV7-3	TRBJ2-7	14	NA	TRBD1	TGTGCCAGCAGCTTGGACGGGACAGGGGGCGAGCAGTACTTC	CASSLDGTGGEQYF
TRBV25-1	TRBJ2-7	14	NA	TRBD1	TGTGCCAGCAGGGGATCCGGGACAGCTTACGAGCAGTACTTC	CASRGSGTAYEQYF
TRBV28	TRBJ1-1	15	NA	NA	TGTGCCAGCAGTCCACCCGTGGAAGGGGGCACTGAAGCTTTCTTT	CASSPPVEGGTEAFF
TRBV7-9	TRBJ1-1	16	NA	NA	TGTGCCAGCAGACCCCCATCGGGGGAGCGGAACACTGAAGCTTTCTTT	CASRPPSGERNTEAFF
TRBV5-4	TRBJ2-7	15	few	NA	TGTGCCAGCAGGGAAAACAGGGAAAGCTCCTACGAGCAGTACTTC	CASRENRESSYEQYF
TRBV19	TRBJ1-2	15	NA	NA	TGTGCCAGTAGTAGCCGGCGGGGGGCTAACTATGGCTACACCTTC	CASSSRRGANYGYTF
TRBV7-2	TRBJ2-4	12	NA	TRBD1	TGTGCCAGCAGACCCGGGACAGGGGACCGGTACTTC	CASRPGTGDRYF
TRBV27	TRBJ1-1	14	NA	NA	TGTGCCAGCAGTTTATCCACAACAGGACAGAAATCTTTCTTT	CASSLSTTGQKSFF
TRBV18	TRBJ1-2	16	once	NA	TGTGCCAGCTCACCTAGGGGAAGGGGGACCAACTATGGCTACACCTTC	CASSPRGRGTNYGYTF
TRBV9	TRBJ1-1	15	NA	NA	TGTGCCAGCAGCCCTAGGACAGCTCAGAACACTGAAGCTTTCTTT	CASSPRTAQNTEAFF
TRBV27	TRBJ2-7	15	once	NA	TGTGCCAGCAGTTTCTCCGCGCGGGGATCTTACGAGCAGTACTTC	CASSFSARGSYEQYF
TRBV10-3	TRBJ1-2	13	NA	NA	TGTGCCATCAGTGAGGGGCAGGGGTTTGGCTACACCTTC	CAISEGQGFGYTF
TRBV7-9	TRBJ2-7	14	NA	TRBD1	TGTGCCAGCAGTGCCGGACAGGGGGCCTACGAGCAGTACTTC	CASSAGQGAYEQYF
TRBV2	TRBJ1-2	14	NA	NA	TGTGCCAGCAGTGAATGGGTAGCAACCTATGGCTACACCTTC	CASSEWVATYGYTF
TRBV4-2	TRBJ1-4	14	NA	NA	TGTGCCAGCAGCCAAGATGGGGCCAATGAAAAACTGTTTTTT	CASSQDGANEKLFF
TRBV10-3	TRBJ1-1	17	NA	NA	TGTGCCATCAGTGAGTCTATGGACACCCCGGTGGGAACTGAAGCTTTCTTT	CAISESMDTPVGTEAFF
TRBV19	TRBJ2-5	14	NA	TRBD2	TGTGCCAGTAGCCGGACTAGCGGGGGCGCGGCCCAGTACTTC	CASSRTSGGAAQYF
TRBV4-2	TRBJ1-6	15	NA	NA	TGTGCCAGCAGCCAAGATCGGGGGAAAGAATCACCCCTCCACTTT	CASSQDRGKESPLHF
TRBV7-3	TRBJ2-7	15	NA	NA	TGTGCCAGCAGCGCCACAGGGAGTCCCTTCTACGAGCAGTACTTC	CASSATGSPFYEQYF
TRBV18	TRBJ1-5	15	NA	NA	TGTGCCAGCTCACCGGCAGGGCAGGCCCGGCAGCCCCAGCATTTT	CASSPAGQARQPQHF
TRBV2	TRBJ2-5	15	NA	TRBD1	TGTGCCAGCAGTTTACTACGACAGGGGGCGACGGGGCAGTACTTC	CASSLLRQGATGQYF
TRBV7-7	TRBJ2-7	15	NA	TRBD1	TGTGCCAGCAGCTTATCTTGGGACAGGGTCGACGAGCAGTACTTC	CASSLSWDRVDEQYF
TRBV2	TRBJ1-1	14	NA	NA	TGTGCCAGCAGTGAAGAGGGGTCTAACACTGAAGCTTTCTTT	CASSEEGSNTEAFF
TRBV5-4	TRBJ2-3	15	NA	TRBD2	TGTGCCAGCAGCCTAGCGGGGGGGGCCGGGGATACGCAGTATTTT	CASSLAGGAGDTQYF
TRBV11-3	TRBJ1-1	15	once	NA	TGTGCCAGCAGCTTTGGGGGCGCGGTGGCCACTGAAGCTTTCTTT	CASSFGGAVATEAFF
TRBV5-1	TRBJ1-4	15	few	NA	TGCGCCAGCAGCTTGACGCACAGCACTAATGAAAAACTGTTTTTT	CASSLTHSTNEKLFF
TRBV28	TRBJ2-7	15	NA	TRBD2	TGTGCCAGCGGGCCAGGTGGGGGGGAAGACTACGAGCAGTACTTC	CASGPGGGEDYEQYF
TRBV18	TRBJ2-5	16	NA	NA	TGTGCCAGCTCACCACGTCAGTACAACACGGGAGAGACCCAGTACTTC	CASSPRQYNTGETQYF
TRBV9	TRBJ1-6	16	NA	TRBD1	TGTGCCAGCCGGGGACAGGGGGAACTGGGTAATTCACCCCTCCACTTT	CASRGQGELGNSPLHF
TRBV19	TRBJ1-1	14	few	NA	TGTGCCAGTAGTGAAGAGGTTCAAAACACTGAAGCTTTCTTT	CASSEEVQNTEAFF
TRBV5-1	TRBJ2-1	13	NA	TRBD1	TGCGCCAGCGGTTCGGACAGGGTCTATGAGCAGTTCTTC	CASGSDRVYEQFF
TRBV5-1	TRBJ2-3	17	NA	NA	TGCGCCAGCAGCTTGGATCTGGAGGGGGCTAGCACAGATACGCAGTATTTT	CASSLDLEGASTDTQYF
TRBV13	TRBJ1-2	16	NA	TRBD1	TGTGCCAGCAGCTTGAGACCGGGACAGGGCTACTATGGCTACACCTTC	CASSLRPGQGYYGYTF
TRBV2	TRBJ1-4	14	NA	NA	TGTGCCAGCAGATACAGGGTAACTAATGAAAAACTGTTTTTT	CASRYRVTNEKLFF
TRBV2	TRBJ1-1	15	NA	NA	TGTGCCAGCAGTGAACAGGGGATTGAACACACTGAAGCTTTCTTT	CASSEQGIEHTEAFF
TRBV29-1	TRBJ1-3	14	NA	NA	TGCAGCGTTGAATTGACAAACTCTGGAAACACCATATATTTT	CSVELTNSGNTIYF
TRBV4-1	TRBJ1-2	14	few	TRBD1	TGCGCCAGCAGCCAACAGGGGGCTTACTATGGCTACACCTTC	CASSQQGAYYGYTF
TRBV5-4	TRBJ2-1	16	few	TRBD2	TGTGCCAGCAGCCCTACACTAGCGGGGGTGGCCGGTGAGCAGTTCTTC	CASSPTLAGVAGEQFF
TRBV7-2	TRBJ1-2	15	few	TRBD1	TGTGCCAGCAGCTTAGGGACAGGCCCCAGATATGGCTACACCTTC	CASSLGTGPRYGYTF
TRBV9	TRBJ1-1	12	NA	NA	TGTGCCAGTTCAAACATGAACACTGAAGCTTTCTTT	CASSNMNTEAFF
TRBV4-1	TRBJ2-2	16	NA	NA	TGCGCCAGCAGCCAAGAACCGGGTGTGAACACCGGGGAGCTGTTTTTT	CASSQEPGVNTGELFF
TRBV6-5	TRBJ2-7	15	NA	NA	TGTGCCAGCAGTTACTCGAGGAGGGGACCGAACGAGCAGTACTTC	CASSYSRRGPNEQYF
TRBV5-1	TRBJ1-1	14	NA	TRBD1	TGCGCCAGCAGCTTAGGACAGGGACCCCCTGAAGCTTTCTTT	CASSLGQGPPEAFF
TRBV12-1	TRBJ1-1	17	NA	NA	TGTGCCAGCAGCTTTGTGGGGGAGGGTAAACCGAACACTGAAGCTTTCTTT	CASSFVGEGKPNTEAFF
TRBV6-5	TRBJ2-1	15	NA	NA	TGTGCCAGCAGCCTACAGGGAGGGGGGTACAATGAGCAGTTCTTC	CASSLQGGGYNEQFF